These 20 T cell receptor beta chains share one sample of origin, sequenced in a study of post-analysis software for immune sequencing data. Findings of the study overall: The five TRBV segments detected at higher frequency in patients than in controls included TRBV5-6, TRBV5-1 and TRBV20-1.

Included in the TCR beta cDNA libraries were unique molecular identifiers. TCRdb analysed the PCR reads with MiXCR anew, one entry per CDR3 protein. The table has about 460,000 distinct CDR3 sequences, under 55% seen once. These TCRs' antigens remain unknown. The sample taken for sequencing was blood. The receptors were sampled from a girl aged 10-17 years with multiple sclerosis.

The chain employs TRBV29-1 and TRBJ1-2; unclear D gene. Germline V lookup: CDR1 SQVTM, CDR2 ANQGSEA. V shed 4 bases and J shed 4 bases, with 7 bases lying between them. The CDR3 is 11 residues long. CDR3 region: CSVGEIYGYTF. The CDR3 region has the DNA TGCAGCGTTGGAGAGATCTATGGCTACACCTTC.

The rearrangement uses TRBV27 and TRBJ2-1; 11 bases fit TRBD2. This CDR3 region has 13 residues. The J segment lost 16 bases and the V segment lost 8 bases, leaving 13 bases of the junction unmatched. The germline V gene has CDR1 MNHEY and CDR2 SMNVEV (reference sequence). CDR3 amino acids: CASGASRLAGFFF. The CDR3 nucleotides are TGTGCCAGCGGGGCATCAAGACTAGCGGGATTCTTCTTC.

The chain joins TRBV7-2 to TRBJ2-3; tentative D call: TRBD2 (6 bases). Germline-derived CDR1 and CDR2 are SGHTA and FQGNSA. The CDR3 extends over 15 amino acids. V gave up 5 bases and J gave up 3 bases, with 15 bases separating them. This CDR3 is CASSPATGVTDTQYF. The CDR3 coding sequence is TGTGCCAGCAGCCCCGCGACGGGAGTGACAGATACGCAGTATTTT.

This chain uses TRBV29-1 with TRBJ2-1, with TRBD2 matching 14 bases. The CDR3 is 16 residues long. CDR1 and CDR2 from the germline V gene are SQVTM and ANQGSEA. V lost 6 bases and J lost 1; bases outside the gene matches: 5. The CDR3 reads CSVGTSGRVSYNEQFF. For the CDR3, the DNA is TGCAGCGTGGGGACTAGCGGGAGAGTGTCCTACAATGAGCAGTTCTTC.

This clonotype turned up a few times. This rearrangement joins TRBV29-1 to TRBJ1-2; the match to TRBD1 covers 9 bases. This CDR3 contains 15 residues. Per germline, CDR1 SQVTM and CDR2 ANQGSEA. V shed 1 base, J shed 7 bases, and the junction held 10 bases outside the gene matches. Here the CDR3 reads CSVEVPGTGLVGYTF. CDR3 DNA: TGCAGCGTTGAAGTCCCCGGGACAGGGCTTGTTGGCTACACCTTC.

The V call is TRBV20-1, the J call TRBJ1-2, with D possibly being TRBD1 (5 bases). V was pared by 0 bases and J by 8 bases, with 16 bases between. From germline, CDR1 is DFQATT and CDR2 SNEGSKA (reference sequence). The CDR3 length is 14 residues. CDR3 bases: TGCAGTGCTAGAGATCCGAGGGGAGGCCGAGGCTACACCTTC. It codes for CSARDPRGGRGYTF.

The chain is built from TRBV10-1 and TRBJ2-4, with D perhaps being TRBD1 or TRBD2 (5 bases each). Germline CDR1 WNHNN, CDR2 SYGVQD (reference sequence). Trimming removed 2 bases from V and 13 bases from J, with 15 bases in between. The CDR3 runs 13 residues. The CDR3: CASSEGDLGEQYF. CDR3 DNA sequence: TGCGCCAGCAGTGAGGGGGATTTGGGGGAGCAGTACTTC.

The rearrangement links TRBV4-1 to TRBJ1-2; D may be TRBD1 (5 bases). Germline values: CDR1 MGHRA, CDR2 YSYEKL. This CDR3 comprises 16 residues. Trimming left V 4 bases short and J 4 bases short, with 19 bases between. CDR3 nucleotides: TGCGCCAGCAGCCTAACCCGGGACCGCGAACTCTATGGCTACACCTTC. Translating it yields CASSLTRDRELYGYTF.

This chain connects TRBV11-1 to TRBJ2-7; 9 positions agree with TRBD2. J gave up 0 bases and V 2 bases, and 20 bases lay outside the gene matches. The germline gives CDR1 SGHAT, CDR2 FQDESV (reference sequence). This CDR3 spans 21 amino acids. The CDR3 nucleotides are TGTGCCAGCAGCTTAAAGTCGGCGAGTAGCGGGAGCCTAGGTAGCTCCTACGAGCAGTACTTC. Translating gives CASSLKSASSGSLGSSYEQYF.

This clonotype has more than one count but fewer than ten. The rearrangement uses TRBV7-9 and TRBJ2-5, with D uncertain. This CDR3 region has 14 residues. Trimming removed 3 bases at V and 3 bases at J, with 11 bases between. Germline V gene lookup returns CDR1 SEHNR and CDR2 FQNEAQ (reference sequence). CDR3 sequence: CASSFRSSEETQYF. In nucleotides, the CDR3 is TGTGCCAGCAGCTTCCGCTCCAGCGAAGAGACCCAGTACTTC.

This clonotype was observed a handful of times. The gene calls are TRBV29-1 and TRBJ2-3; no clear D. The CDR3 totals 13 residues. V was pared by 4 bases and J by 0 bases, with 8 bases between. Germline CDR1 and CDR2: SQVTM and ANQGSEA. This CDR3 is CSVGTRSTDTQYF. The CDR3 nucleotides read TGCAGCGTTGGTACGAGAAGCACAGATACGCAGTATTTT.

The V gene is TRBV28, the J gene TRBJ1-4, with D perhaps matching TRBD1 (5 bases). CDR1 and CDR2 from the germline V gene are MDHEN and SYDVKM. V lost 6 bases to trimming and J lost 0 bases, with 14 bases between them. The CDR3 totals 16 residues. The CDR3: CASRTREEATNEKLFF. DNA of the CDR3: TGTGCCAGCAGAACCAGGGAGGAGGCAACTAATGAAAAACTGTTTTTT.

This clonotype was picked up one time. The gene calls are TRBV7-3 and TRBJ2-1, with 9 bases matching TRBD1. The CDR3 spans 13 residues. CDR1 and CDR2 (germline): SGHTA, FQGTGA. Losses at the gene ends were 5 bases for V and 6 bases for J; bases not matched to a gene: 2. DNA of the CDR3: TGTGCCAGCAGCCCACAGGGGGCCAATGAGCAGTTCTTC. This sequence encodes CASSPQGANEQFF.

The chain combines TRBV14 with TRBJ2-1, with 10 bases that match TRBD2. V trimming: 0 bases; J trimming: 6 bases; junction bases outside the gene matches: 2. Per the germline V gene, CDR1 is SGHDN and CDR2 is FVKESK. The CDR3 totals 15 residues. In DNA form, the CDR3 reads TGTGCCAGCAGCCAAGACCTAGCGGGAGCCAATGAGCAGTTCTTC. Amino acid sequence: CASSQDLAGANEQFF. The whole variable domain, filled in from reference TRBV14 and TRBJ2-1, reads EAGVTQFPSHSVIEKGQTVTLRCDPISGHDNLYWYRRVMGKEIKFLLHFVKESKQDESGMPNNRFLAERTGGTYSTLKVQPAELEDSGVYFCASSQDLAGANEQFFGPGTRLTVL.

The chain carries TRBV29-1 and TRBJ2-7, with 7 nucleotides matching TRBD1. Germline loops: CDR1 SQVTM, CDR2 ANQGSEA. V shed 7 bases, J shed 3 bases, and the junction held 6 bases outside the gene matches. The CDR3 loop spans 12 amino acids. CDR3 protein: CSASTGFYEQYF. In DNA form, the CDR3 reads TGCAGCGCATCGACAGGGTTCTACGAGCAGTACTTC.

This clonotype occurred many times. The chain carries TRBV29-1 and TRBJ2-6; a weak D match, TRBD1 (6 bases). This CDR3 spans 14 amino acids. V was clipped by 2 bases and J by 2 bases, with 7 bases between them. Germline V gene lookup returns CDR1 SQVTM and CDR2 ANQGSEA. CDR3 amino acids: CSVERGTGANVLTF. The CDR3 nucleotides are TGCAGCGTTGAAAGGGGGACTGGGGCCAACGTCCTGACTTTC.

This clonotype has just one count. The V gene is TRBV14, the J gene TRBJ2-1, with TRBD2 matching 13 bases. The junction had 10 bases not matched to a gene; V was cut back by 2 bases and J by 3 bases. Per germline, CDR1 SGHDN and CDR2 FVKESK. This CDR3 has 19 amino acids. The CDR3 nucleotides are TGTGCCAGCAGCCAACAGACGGGGACTAGCGGGACCCTCTACAATGAGCAGTTCTTC. Protein product: CASSQQTGTSGTLYNEQFF.

This chain uses TRBV28 with TRBJ2-1; tentatively, D is TRBD2 (6 bases). Germline CDR1 and CDR2: MDHEN and SYDVKM. The CDR3 has 12 residues. Trimming pared 10 bases from V and 10 bases from J, leaving 17 bases between. The chain's CDR3 is CATVTSNNEQFF. CDR3 DNA: TGTGCCACCGTGACTAGTAATAACGAGCAGTTCTTC. Combining the CDR3 with reference TRBV28 and TRBJ2-1 gives the whole variable domain DVKVTQSSRYLVKRTGEKVFLECVQDMDHENMFWYRQDPGLGLRLIYFSYDVKMKEKGDIPEGYSVSREKKERFSLILESASTNQTSMYLCATVTSNNEQFFGPGTRLTVL.

This chain connects TRBV5-1 to TRBJ1-4, with D hard to call. Germline CDR1 reads SGHRS; CDR2 reads YFSETQ. CDR3 length equals 15 residues. Trimming stripped 2 bases from V and 4 bases from J, with 12 bases between. The CDR3 bases are TGCGCCAGCAGCTTTTCGGGAGAGTTTAATGAAAAACTGTTTTTT. Residues: CASSFSGEFNEKLFF.

This clonotype was detected a few times. The gene calls are TRBV7-2 and TRBJ2-7; 11 positions agree with TRBD2. The CDR3 spans 15 residues. V trimming: 5 bases; J trimming: 2 bases; junction bases outside the gene matches: 5. Germline V gene lookup returns CDR1 SGHTA and CDR2 FQGNSA. In DNA, the CDR3 is TGTGCCAGCAGCCGGAGACTAGCGGGACCCTACGAGCAGTACTTC. Translating gives CASSRRLAGPYEQYF.